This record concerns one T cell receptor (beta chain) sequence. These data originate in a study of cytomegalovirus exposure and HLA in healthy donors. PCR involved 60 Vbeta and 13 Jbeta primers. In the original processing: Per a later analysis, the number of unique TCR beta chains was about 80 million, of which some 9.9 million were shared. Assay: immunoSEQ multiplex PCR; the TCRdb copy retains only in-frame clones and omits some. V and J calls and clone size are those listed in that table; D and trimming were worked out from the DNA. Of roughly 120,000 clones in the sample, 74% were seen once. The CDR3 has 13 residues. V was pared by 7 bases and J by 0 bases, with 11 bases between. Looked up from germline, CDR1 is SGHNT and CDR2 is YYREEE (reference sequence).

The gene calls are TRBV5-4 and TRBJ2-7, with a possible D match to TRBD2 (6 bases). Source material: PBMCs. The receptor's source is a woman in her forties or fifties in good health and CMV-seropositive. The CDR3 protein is CASSGTSSYEQYF. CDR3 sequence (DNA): TGTGCCAGCTCTGGGACTTCCTCCTACGAGCAGTACTTC.